This is a list of T cell receptor beta chains from one sample in a study of blood T cell repertoires in COVID-19. The protocol was immunoSEQ multiplex PCR, while the TCRdb copy is restricted to in-frame clones and leaves out a portion. The profile shows 60,000 to 65,000 clones, approximately 77% of them singletons. Sequenced sample: peripheral blood. The origin of the receptors is a human donor in a cohort sampled during active COVID-19. Both conserved end residues are part of each CDR3. D genes are given only for firm matches. A clone size is listed for some rows: how often the clone was seen (once, few, many), or a class if it is expanded.

TRBV19	.	TRBJ1-6	.	CASSTPGDSPLHF	TGTGCCAGTAGTACACCGGGTGATTCACCCCTCCACTTT
TRBV30	.	TRBJ2-2	.	CAWTNEGVNTGELFF	TGTGCCTGGACCAACGAAGGGGTGAACACCGGGGAGCTGTTTTTT
TRBV3-1/TRBV3-2	.	TRBJ2-7	.	CASSQDPYSSYEQYF	TGTGCCAGCAGCCAAGATCCCTATAGCTCCTACGAGCAGTACTTC
TRBV6-5	TRBD1	TRBJ2-7	.	CASRDRAKGEQYF	TGTGCCAGCCGGGACAGGGCGAAAGGCGAGCAGTACTTC
TRBV5-1	TRBD2	TRBJ2-7	.	CASSLALAGPEQYF	TGCGCCAGCAGCTTGGCCTTAGCGGGTCCCGAGCAGTACTTC
TRBV3-1/TRBV3-2	TRBD2	TRBJ2-1	.	CASSRRTGTSSYNEQFF	TGTGCCAGCAGCCGCAGGACCGGGACTAGCTCTTACAATGAGCAGTTCTTC
TRBV13	.	TRBJ1-2	few	CASSLEPQGYTF	TGTGCCAGCAGCTTAGAACCCCAGGGCTACACCTTC
TRBV11-3	.	TRBJ2-2	.	CASSSLAGLTGELFF	TGTGCCAGCAGCTCTCTGGCAGGGTTAACCGGGGAGCTGTTTTTT
TRBV7-9	.	TRBJ2-7	.	CASSLEGIRPFF	TGTGCCAGCAGCTTAGAGGGGATTAGACCCTTCTTC
TRBV12-3/TRBV12-4	.	TRBJ2-3	.	CASSRMREDTQYF	TGTGCCAGCAGTCGGATGAGGGAAGATACGCAGTATTTT
TRBV18	TRBD1	TRBJ2-7	once	CASSPGQGANEQYF	TGTGCCAGCTCACCTGGACAGGGGGCCAACGAGCAGTACTTC
TRBV29-1	.	TRBJ2-5	.	CSVGGRGETQYF	TGCAGCGTCGGAGGGAGAGGGGAGACCCAGTACTTC
TRBV19	.	TRBJ1-5	.	CASSGLGQPQHF	TGTGCCAGTAGTGGGCTGGGTCAGCCCCAGCATTTT
TRBV5-8	.	TRBJ2-3	.	CASSSAGAGTDTQYF	TGTGCCAGCAGCTCTGCGGGGGCTGGGACAGATACGCAGTATTTT
TRBV28	TRBD2	TRBJ2-3	once	CASSFGTRRSDTQYF	TGTGCCAGCAGTTTCGGGACTAGGAGGTCAGATACGCAGTATTTT
TRBV5-4	TRBD1	TRBJ1-2	.	CASSSWQGARYGYTF	TGTGCCAGCAGCTCGTGGCAGGGGGCTCGATATGGCTACACCTTC
TRBV5-1	TRBD2	TRBJ2-3	.	CASSLAVAGRDTQYF	TGCGCCAGCAGCCTCGCGGTAGCGGGAAGGGATACGCAGTATTTT
TRBV28	TRBD1	TRBJ2-5	.	CASRPRGQARGAQYF	TGTGCCAGCAGACCACGAGGACAGGCCAGAGGGGCCCAGTACTTC
TRBV12-5	.	TRBJ2-7	once	CASGPTTVSSSYEQYF	TGTGCTAGTGGGCCGACGACAGTGAGCAGCTCCTACGAGCAGTACTTC
TRBV7-9	.	TRBJ2-7	.	CASSSTEGYEQYF	TGTGCCAGCAGTTCCACGGAGGGCTACGAGCAGTACTTC
TRBV9	.	TRBJ1-3	.	CASSPNRATSGNTIYF	TGTGCCAGCAGCCCGAACAGGGCCACCTCTGGAAACACCATATATTTT
TRBV27	TRBD2	TRBJ2-3	.	CASSAKEPGRVGDTQYF	TGTGCCAGCAGTGCCAAAGAACCAGGGAGGGTTGGGGATACGCAGTATTTT